One T cell receptor (beta chain) is described in this entry. What it binds is unknown. In the naive CD8 group, cells lacked CD45RO and were positively selected for CCR7, so terminally differentiated effector memory CD45RA+ cells were left out. These data come from a study of shared clonotypes between healthy human individuals. About the study: The plates for each donor numbered three CD4 naive, three CD4 memory, two CD8 naive and one CD8 memory.

TCRdb keeps only in-frame clones here, not all; method: immunoSEQ multiplex PCR. The repertoire includes just over 2,000,000 clones, approximately 94% of them detected once, and roughly 1% sits in the top ten. Overall study results and limits: Researchers found naive subsets generally carried larger estimated richness than memory subsets. Investigators collected only blood, and repertoires in tissues likely differ.

The germline V gene encodes CDR1 SQVTM and CDR2 ANQGSEA. The CDR3 runs 13 residues. V was pared by 5 bases and J by 1 base, with 11 bases between. The sequence came from a man between 18 and 35 years old in good health. The genes are TRBV29-1 and TRBJ1-1; D is uncertain. Sequencing input: naive CD8+ T cells sorted from blood. The CDR3, as DNA: TGCAGCGTTTCTGGCCCAGCGAACACTGAAGCTTTCTTT. Amino acids: CSVSGPANTEAFF.